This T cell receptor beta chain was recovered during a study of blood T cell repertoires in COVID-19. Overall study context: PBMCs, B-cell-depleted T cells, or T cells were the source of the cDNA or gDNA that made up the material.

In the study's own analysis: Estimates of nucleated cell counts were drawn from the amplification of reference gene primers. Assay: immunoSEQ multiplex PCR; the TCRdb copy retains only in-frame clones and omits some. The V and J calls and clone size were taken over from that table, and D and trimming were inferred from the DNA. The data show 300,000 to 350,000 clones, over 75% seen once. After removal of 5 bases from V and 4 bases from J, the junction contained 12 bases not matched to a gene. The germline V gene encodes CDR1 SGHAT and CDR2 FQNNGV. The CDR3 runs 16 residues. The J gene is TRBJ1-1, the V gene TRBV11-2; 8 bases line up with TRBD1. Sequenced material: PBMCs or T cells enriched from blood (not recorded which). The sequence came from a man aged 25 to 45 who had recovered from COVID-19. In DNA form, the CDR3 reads TGTGCCAGCAGCCCGACCCCGCGGACAGGGCGCACTGAAGCTTTCTTT. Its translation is CASSPTPRTGRTEAFF.